These 32 T cell receptor beta chains originate from one sample sequenced in a study of tumour-infiltrating T cells in Burkitt lymphoma. The protocol was immunoSEQ multiplex PCR, while the TCRdb copy is restricted to in-frame clones and leaves out a portion. The data show tens of thousands of clones, less than 35% seen once. The sample comprised tumor tissue. These receptors were obtained from a human donor with Burkitt lymphoma.

This clone was detected only a few times. The CDR3 DNA is TGCAGCGTTGAAGATGGGGGGCGCGTTACTGAAGCTTTCTTT. Translated, it gives CSVEDGGRVTEAFF. The J gene is TRBJ1-1, the V gene TRBV29-1, with D maybe TRBD1 (6 bases). Trimming took 0 bases from V and 5 from J, leaving 13 bases between them. The length of the CDR3 is 14 residues. Looked up from germline, CDR1 is SQVTM and CDR2 is ANQGSEA.

This clone was observed a few times. V usage is TRBV10-3 and J usage is TRBJ1-1; D remains unclear. The CDR3 is 15 amino acids. The V end was cut by 5 bases, the J end by 0 bases, with 13 bases between. Per germline, CDR1 ENHRY and CDR2 SYGVKD. The CDR3 region has the DNA TGTGCCATCAGTCCGACCTCGACGATGAACACTGAAGCTTTCTTT. It translates to CAISPTSTMNTEAFF.

CDR3 loop: CASSVDRGEGEKLFF. The CDR3 coding sequence is TGTGCCAGCAGCGTTGACAGGGGTGAGGGTGAAAAACTGTTTTTT. J is TRBJ1-4 and V is TRBV2; 8 bases map to TRBD1. Germline CDR1 reads SNHLY; CDR2 reads FYNNEI. J lost 7 bases, V lost 6 bases, and 10 bases had no gene match. The length of the CDR3 is 15 residues.

This clone was recorded a few times. The chain is built from TRBV9 and TRBJ2-5; 10 positions match TRBD2. The CDR3 sequence is 14 residues long. Germline assignment: CDR1 SGDLS and CDR2 YYNGEE. J lost 4 bases, V lost 0 bases, and 0 bases had no gene match. CDR3 bases: TGTGCCAGCAGCGTAGGACTAGCGGGAGAGACCCAGTACTTC. It translates to CASSVGLAGETQYF.

V usage is TRBV14 and J usage is TRBJ1-3; D uncertain. Per germline, CDR1 SGHDN and CDR2 FVKESK. This CDR3 region has 12 residues. V gave up 4 bases and J gave up 0 bases, with 1 base separating them. The CDR3 sequence is CASSRSGNTIYF. DNA for the CDR3: TGTGCCAGCAGCCGCTCTGGAAACACCATATATTTT.

This clone was counted between two and nine times. The rearrangement links TRBV7-8 to TRBJ2-7, with TRBD1 matching over 10 bases. The length of the CDR3 is 15 residues. V was clipped by 6 bases and J by 4 bases; unmatched bases: 9. Germline V CDR1 and CDR2: SGHVS, FQNEAQ. CDR3 protein: CASRPPGQGKYEQYF. The DNA of the CDR3 is TGTGCCAGCAGACCTCCGGGACAGGGGAAATACGAGCAGTACTTC. Variable domain in full (rest from reference TRBV7-8 and TRBJ2-7): GAGVSQSPRYKVAKRGQDVALRCDPISGHVSLFWYQQALGQGPEFLTYFQNEAQLDKSGLPSDRFFAERPEGSVSTLKIQRTQQEDSAVYLCASRPPGQGKYEQYFGPGTRLTVT.

This chain joins TRBV19 and TRBJ1-5; the D is unclear. The CDR3 length is 13 residues. V was cut by 6 bases and J by 3 bases, with 9 bases left in between. The germline CDR1 and CDR2 sequences are LNHDA and SQIVND (reference sequence). CDR3 bases: TGTGCCAGTAGCACACACACCAATCAGCCCCAGCATTTT. This codes for CASSTHTNQPQHF.

There are a few counts of this clone. V usage is TRBV7-9 and J usage is TRBJ1-2; D gene ambiguous. Trimming left V 1 base short and J 1 base short, with 7 bases between. The CDR3 is 14 amino acids. Germline V gives CDR1 SEHNR, CDR2 FQNEAQ (reference sequence). CDR3 bases: TGTGCCAGCAGCTTAGTAGGCAGTAACTATGGCTACACCTTC. This encodes CASSLVGSNYGYTF.

V gene TRBV4-1 combines with J gene TRBJ2-1, with TRBD1 matching 7 bases. This CDR3 contains 14 residues. Per germline, CDR1 MGHRA and CDR2 YSYEKL. Trimming at V came to 1 base and at J to 7 bases, leaving 4 bases not matched to a gene. CDR3 DNA: TGCGCCAGCAGCCAAGCGGGACAGATAAATGAGCAGTTCTTC. It specifies CASSQAGQINEQFF.

The V and J genes are TRBV6-5 and TRBJ1-6, with 7 bases fitting TRBD1. Germline V gene sequence: CDR1 MNHEY, CDR2 SVGAGI. The CDR3 totals 14 residues. The V gene end was trimmed by 6 bases and the J gene end by 10 bases; junction bases not matched to a gene: 9. This chain's CDR3 is CASSPDRVGSPLHF. In DNA form, the CDR3 reads TGTGCCAGCAGCCCAGACAGGGTCGGGTCACCCCTCCACTTT.

With regard to this clone: Other DNA sequences in this sample translate to the same CDR3. This chain uses TRBV2 with TRBJ2-5; D unclear. Trimming removed 6 bases at V and 5 bases at J, with 7 bases between. CDR3 length: 11 residues. Looked up from germline, CDR1 is SNHLY and CDR2 is FYNNEI. CDR3 amino acids: CASSLGETQYF. In DNA, the CDR3 is TGTGCCAGCAGCTTAGGGGAGACCCAGTACTTC.

In its sample, this clone was seen a few times. The genes are TRBV2 and TRBJ2-7; 9 bases are shared with TRBD1. With V trimmed by 4 bases and J by 1 base, 5 bases remained unmatched. Looked up from germline, CDR1 is SNHLY and CDR2 is FYNNEI. The CDR3 length is 15 residues. This chain's CDR3 is CASSGDRAGSYEQYF. The CDR3 coding sequence is TGTGCCAGCAGTGGGGACAGGGCGGGATCCTACGAGCAGTACTTC.

The rearrangement uses TRBV18 and TRBJ1-2, with TRBD1 matching 9 bases. Germline CDR1 and CDR2: KGHSH and LQKENI. The J segment lost 5 bases and the V segment lost 4 bases, leaving 11 bases of the junction unmatched. The CDR3 contains 16 residues. The CDR3 bases are TGTGCCAGCTCACAAACTGGGGGACAGGGAGATTATGGCTACACCTTC. It is translated as CASSQTGGQGDYGYTF.

V and J are TRBV11-2 and TRBJ2-5, with 7 nucleotides matching TRBD1. Losses at the gene ends were 5 bases for V and 2 bases for J; bases not matched to a gene: 8. CDR1 and CDR2 from the germline V gene are SGHAT and FQNNGV. The CDR3 is made up of 15 amino acids. DNA for the CDR3: TGTGCCAGCAGCGCAGCCAGGGACAGACAAGAGACCCAGTACTTC. It encodes CASSAARDRQETQYF.

The chain has TRBV2 and TRBJ1-4; TRBD1 aligns across 7 bases. The J segment lost 8 bases and the V segment lost 8 bases, leaving 11 bases of the junction unmatched. CDR1 and CDR2 (germline): SNHLY, FYNNEI. This CDR3 spans 14 amino acids. DNA for the CDR3: TGTGCCAGCTCGGGAACAGGGGTGGAAGAAAAACTGTTTTTT. It is translated as CASSGTGVEEKLFF. Using reference TRBV2 and TRBJ1-4 for the parts outside the CDR3, the full variable domain is EPEVTQTPSHQVTQMGQEVILRCVPISNHLYFYWYRQILGQKVEFLVSFYNNEISEKSEIFDDQFSVERPDGSNFTLKIRSTKLEDSAMYFCASSGTGVEEKLFFGSGTQLSVL.

The CDR3 DNA reads as TGTGCCAGCAGCATGACGTGGGATTCACCCCTCCACTTT. As protein: CASSMTWDSPLHF. This sequence joins TRBV5-6 and TRBJ1-6; D not resolved. This CDR3 spans 13 amino acids. CDR1 and CDR2 (germline): SGHDT, YYEEEE. Trimming removed 4 bases from V and 8 bases from J, with 10 bases in between. The variable domain in full, completed from reference TRBV5-6 and TRBJ1-6, reads DAGVTQSPTHLIKTRGQQVTLRCSPKSGHDTVSWYQQALGQGPQFIFQYYEEEERQRGNFPDRFSGHQFPNYSSELNVNALLLGDSALYLCASSMTWDSPLHFGNGTRLTVT.

The chain couples TRBV29-1 to TRBJ2-3, with no clear D. From germline, CDR1 is SQVTM and CDR2 ANQGSEA. Trimming stripped 4 bases from V and 1 base from J, with 12 bases between. The CDR3 length is 14 residues. The CDR3 nucleotides read TGCAGCGTTGTAAAAAGACGGGGCACAGATACGCAGTATTTT. It specifies CSVVKRRGTDTQYF.

The chain recombines TRBV14 with TRBJ1-6; TRBD1 agrees at 9 bases. The CDR3 is 18 amino acids. V lost 1 base, J lost 10 bases, and 14 bases stayed unmatched. Germline loops: CDR1 SGHDN, CDR2 FVKESK. The CDR3 sequence: CASSQGQTGGWSRSPLHF. The CDR3 DNA reads as TGTGCCAGCAGCCAAGGACAAACAGGGGGCTGGAGTAGATCACCCCTCCACTTT.

This chain links TRBV30 with TRBJ1-1; unclear D gene. The ends were cut back, 2 bases at V and 2 bases at J, with 12 bases in the middle. The CDR3 consists of 14 residues. Germline loops: CDR1 GTSNPN, CDR2 SVGIG (reference sequence). Written as DNA, the CDR3 is TGTGCCTGGAGTAGAGATTTGGCCAACACTGAAGCTTTCTTT. This codes for CAWSRDLANTEAFF.

This clone was observed a handful of times. The chain combines TRBV4-1 with TRBJ2-3; D gene unclear. Trimming shortened V by 1 base and J by 0 bases, and 14 bases separated the two germline ends. The CDR3 loop spans 17 amino acids. Germline V gene data show CDR1 as MGHRA and CDR2 as YSYEKL. DNA of the CDR3: TGCGCCAGCAGCCAAGGGTACCCGGGCCTTAGCACAGATACGCAGTATTTT. It translates to CASSQGYPGLSTDTQYF.

This clone was seen a few times. This chain connects TRBV2 to TRBJ2-5; 9 bases match TRBD1. The CDR3 sequence is 14 residues long. In germline, CDR1 is SNHLY, CDR2 FYNNEI. V dropped 6 bases and J dropped 4; count of bases not matched to a gene: 6. The CDR3 region is CASSPGQGGETQYF. DNA of the CDR3: TGTGCCAGCAGCCCGGGACAGGGCGGAGAGACCCAGTACTTC. Together with reference TRBV2 and TRBJ2-5, the CDR3 gives the full variable domain: EPEVTQTPSHQVTQMGQEVILRCVPISNHLYFYWYRQILGQKVEFLVSFYNNEISEKSEIFDDQFSVERPDGSNFTLKIRSTKLEDSAMYFCASSPGQGGETQYFGPGTRLLVL.

CDR3 protein: CASSLRRGGLFF. As DNA, the CDR3 is TGTGCCAGCAGCTTGAGGAGGGGAGGGCTGTTTTTT. V is TRBV7-2 and J is TRBJ2-2, with D possibly TRBD2 on 6 matching bases. This CDR3 contains 12 residues. V was trimmed by 3 bases and J by 13 bases, leaving 12 bases between them. Germline V gene lookup returns CDR1 SGHTA and CDR2 FQGNSA.

This sequence joins TRBV18 and TRBJ2-2; TRBD2 is a possible D gene (5 bases). V lost 3 bases to trimming and J lost 5 bases, with 16 bases between them. CDR1 and CDR2 (germline): KGHSH, LQKENI. The CDR3 contains 16 residues. CDR3 coding DNA: TGTGCCAGCTCACCCCAGACTAACCGGGGTACCGGGGAGCTGTTTTTT. This codes for CASSPQTNRGTGELFF.

The V gene is TRBV5-1, the J gene TRBJ2-3; TRBD2 might be the D (5 bases). V was trimmed by 6 bases and J by 0 bases, leaving 14 bases between them. Germline V CDR1 and CDR2: SGHRS, YFSETQ. The CDR3 spans 15 residues. Here the CDR3 reads CASKMGVGSTDTQYF. In DNA, the CDR3 is TGCGCCAGCAAAATGGGAGTCGGAAGCACAGATACGCAGTATTTT.

A few counts support this clone. This chain joins TRBV5-6 and TRBJ2-7, with 7 bases fitting TRBD1. CDR1 SGHDT and CDR2 YYEEEE come from the germline V gene. The CDR3 contains 14 residues. Losses at the gene ends were 0 bases for V and 3 bases for J; bases not matched to a gene: 3. CDR3 loop: CASSLGQGYYEQYF. Written as DNA, the CDR3 is TGTGCCAGCAGCTTGGGACAGGGATACTACGAGCAGTACTTC.

The genes are TRBV4-1 and TRBJ2-3, with D uncertain. The CDR3 is 16 residues long. V dropped 8 bases and J dropped 5 bases, with 23 bases sitting between them. Germline assignment: CDR1 MGHRA and CDR2 YSYEKL. CDR3: CASSPVATLAGDTQYF. DNA for the CDR3: TGCGCCAGCTCGCCCGTCGCGACGTTGGCAGGAGATACGCAGTATTTT.

The chain has TRBV10-3 and TRBJ2-3; perhaps TRBD1 as D (6 bases). CDR3 length: 12 amino acids. V was shortened by 8 bases and J by 1 base, with 7 bases between the two germline ends. CDR1 is ENHRY, CDR2 SYGVKD, per germline. CDR3 in amino acids: CAIRQGTDTQYF. The CDR3 nucleotides read TGTGCCATCCGACAGGGCACAGATACGCAGTATTTT.

In nucleotides, the CDR3 is TGCGCCAACAATGAAAAACTGTTTTTT. This codes for CANNEKLFF. This chain joins TRBV10-1 and TRBJ1-4; no clear D gene. The CDR3 is 9 residues long. Trimming shortened V by 10 bases and J by 5 bases, and 2 bases separated the two germline ends. Per germline, CDR1 WNHNN and CDR2 SYGVQD (reference sequence).

In this sample, this clone turned up a few times. The chain has TRBV2 and TRBJ1-2; no clear D gene. V was pared by 6 bases and J by 9 bases, with 14 bases between. Germline CDR1 SNHLY, CDR2 FYNNEI. The CDR3 sequence is 12 residues long. The CDR3 here is CASRAYGESYTF. CDR3 coding DNA: TGTGCCAGCAGAGCTTACGGAGAAAGCTACACCTTC.

The V gene is TRBV4-2, the J gene TRBJ1-2, with D unresolved. The V and J ends lost 3 bases and 6 bases respectively, with 5 bases between them. This CDR3 comprises 11 residues. In germline, CDR1 is LGHNA, CDR2 YNFKEQ. CDR3 amino acids: CASSHLDGYTF. In nucleotides, the CDR3 is TGTGCCAGCAGCCACCTCGATGGCTACACCTTC.

This clone appeared a few times. The chain employs TRBV10-3 and TRBJ2-7; D ambiguous. The ends were cut back, 5 bases at V and 0 bases at J, with 11 bases in the middle. The CDR3 is 14 amino acids. Germline V gives CDR1 ENHRY, CDR2 SYGVKD. As DNA, the CDR3 is TGTGCCATCAGTCCGGGTCCGAGCTCCTACGAGCAGTACTTC. Its protein is CAISPGPSSYEQYF.

The J gene is TRBJ1-3, the V gene TRBV18; D remains unclear. Germline CDR1 is KGHSH and CDR2 is LQKENI. V lost 3 bases and J 5 bases, leaving 17 bases between the germline ends. The CDR3 spans 16 residues. The CDR3 region has the DNA TGTGCCAGCTCACCCGACACCCGGGCAGTAAGAAACACCATATATTTT. Amino acids: CASSPDTRAVRNTIYF.